Here is one TCR beta chain with its context. These data belong to a study of PD-L1 blockade in urothelial cancer. Sequencing was performed with immunoSEQ multiplex PCR; in TCRdb, only in-frame clones are kept and a portion is missing. The sample includes 35,000 or so clones, approximately 34% seen only once; the top ten take around 9.3%. Germline V CDR1 and CDR2: LNHDA, SQIVND (reference sequence). The CDR3 totals 16 residues. V lost 5 bases and J lost 0, with 11 bases in between. The receptor was derived from a man between 60 and 70 years old with urothelial cancer. This specimen consisted of tumor tissue, obtained before atezolizumab (anti-PD-L1) treatment. The chain links TRBV19 to TRBJ1-6; D unresolved. The CDR3 DNA reads as TGTGCCAGTAGTCGGGAGGAGAGCTCCTATAATTCACCCCTCCACTTT. The encoded protein is CASSREESSYNSPLHF.